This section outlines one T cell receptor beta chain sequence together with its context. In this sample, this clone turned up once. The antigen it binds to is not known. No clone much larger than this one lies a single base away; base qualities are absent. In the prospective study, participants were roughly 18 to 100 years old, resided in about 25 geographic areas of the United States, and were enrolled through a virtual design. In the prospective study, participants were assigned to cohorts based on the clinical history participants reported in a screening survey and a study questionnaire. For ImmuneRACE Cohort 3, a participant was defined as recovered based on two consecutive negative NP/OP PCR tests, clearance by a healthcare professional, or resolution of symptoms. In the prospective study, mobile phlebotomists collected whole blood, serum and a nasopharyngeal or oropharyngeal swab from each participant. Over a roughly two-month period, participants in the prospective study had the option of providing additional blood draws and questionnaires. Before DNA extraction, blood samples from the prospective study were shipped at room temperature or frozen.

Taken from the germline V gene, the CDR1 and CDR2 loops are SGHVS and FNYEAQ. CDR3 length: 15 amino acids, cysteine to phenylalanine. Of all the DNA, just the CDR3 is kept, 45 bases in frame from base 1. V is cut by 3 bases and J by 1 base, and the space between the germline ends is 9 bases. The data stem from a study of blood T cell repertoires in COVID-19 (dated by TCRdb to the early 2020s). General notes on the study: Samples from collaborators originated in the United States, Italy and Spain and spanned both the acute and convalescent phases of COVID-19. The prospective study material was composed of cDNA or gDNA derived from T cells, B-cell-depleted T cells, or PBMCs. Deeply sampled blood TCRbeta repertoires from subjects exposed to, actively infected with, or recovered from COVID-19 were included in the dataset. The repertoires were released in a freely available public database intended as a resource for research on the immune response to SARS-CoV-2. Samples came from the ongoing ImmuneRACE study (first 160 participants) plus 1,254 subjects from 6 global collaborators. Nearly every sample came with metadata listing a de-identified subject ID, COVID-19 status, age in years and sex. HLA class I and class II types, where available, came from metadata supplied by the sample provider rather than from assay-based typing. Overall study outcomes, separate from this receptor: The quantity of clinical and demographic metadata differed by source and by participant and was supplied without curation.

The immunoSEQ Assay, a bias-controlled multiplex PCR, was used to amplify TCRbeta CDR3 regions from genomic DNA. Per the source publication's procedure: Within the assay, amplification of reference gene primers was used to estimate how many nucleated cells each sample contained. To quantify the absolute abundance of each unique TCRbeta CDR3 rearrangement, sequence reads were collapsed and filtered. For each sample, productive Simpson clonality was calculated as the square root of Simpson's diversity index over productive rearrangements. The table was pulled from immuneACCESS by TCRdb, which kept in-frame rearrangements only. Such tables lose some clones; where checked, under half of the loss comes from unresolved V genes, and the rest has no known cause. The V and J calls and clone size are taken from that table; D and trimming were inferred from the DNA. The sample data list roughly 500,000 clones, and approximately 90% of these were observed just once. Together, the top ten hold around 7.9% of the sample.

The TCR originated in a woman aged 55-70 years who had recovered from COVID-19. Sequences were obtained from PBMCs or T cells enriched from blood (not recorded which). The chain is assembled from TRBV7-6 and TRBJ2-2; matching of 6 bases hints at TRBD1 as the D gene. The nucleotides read TGTGCCAGCAGCTTCCGGGACATGAACACCGGGGAGCTGTTTTTT. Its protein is CASSFRDMNTGELFF.